These 32 T cell receptor beta chains were sequenced from one sample in a study of T cells after yellow fever vaccination. TCRdb reanalysed the 5' RACE reads using MiXCR and keeps one entry per CDR3 protein. The sample includes roughly 120,000 distinct CDR3 sequences, 6% to 8% seen only once; the top ten take roughly 2.6%. Material: CD4+ T cells sorted from PBMCs, obtained 10 days after the first yellow fever vaccination. The receptors derive from a man younger than 35 who received the YFV17D yellow fever vaccine.

The chain combines TRBV5-1 with TRBJ1-2; possibly TRBD1 for D (5 bases). The CDR3 covers 12 residues. CDR1 and CDR2 from the germline V gene are SGHRS and YFSETQ. The V gene lost 5 bases and the J gene lost 8 bases, with 13 bases spanning the gap. As DNA, the CDR3 is TGCGCCAGCAGAATCCAGGGTGAGGGCTACACCTTC. Its protein is CASRIQGEGYTF.

Worth noting for this clonotype: A clone one base away is much larger, so this may be a read error. The V call is TRBV4-2, the J call TRBJ1-4; no firm D call. CDR3 length: 15 amino acids. Germline loops: CDR1 LGHNA, CDR2 YNFKEQ. The V and J ends lost 1 base and 8 bases respectively, with 14 bases between them. Written as DNA, the CDR3 is TGTGCCAGCAGCCAAGCGCCCGGACTAGACGAAAAACTGTTTTTT. It specifies CASSQAPGLDEKLFF.

Ten or more counts support this clonotype. This sequence joins TRBV5-1 and TRBJ2-3; 11 bases match TRBD2. The ends lost 0 bases at V and 7 bases at J; junction bases unmatched: 4. There are 15 residues in the CDR3. Germline assignment: CDR1 SGHRS and CDR2 YFSETQ. CDR3 DNA: TGCGCCAGCAGCTTGGTAGCGGGGGGGCAAAATACGCAGTATTTT. Translation: CASSLVAGGQNTQYF.

This clonotype was seen at least ten times. V is TRBV12-3 or TRBV12-4 and J is TRBJ2-5; D not certain. Trimming stripped 3 bases from V and 2 bases from J, with 7 bases between. The CDR3 runs to 13 residues. The CDR3 region is CASSFHGQETQYF. In DNA form, the CDR3 reads TGTGCCAGCAGTTTTCACGGGCAAGAGACCCAGTACTTC.

In this sample, this clonotype turned up many times. J is TRBJ1-5 and V is TRBV5-5; possible D gene TRBD1, 5 bases. The CDR3 runs to 14 residues. V was shortened by 4 bases and J by 6 bases, with 14 bases between the two germline ends. Per germline, CDR1 SGHKS and CDR2 YYEKEE (reference sequence). CDR3 sequence (DNA): TGTGCCAGCAGCCCTGAACAGGTATCTCAGCCCCAGCATTTT. Protein sequence: CASSPEQVSQPQHF.

The table lists this clonotype with many counts. The chain links TRBV29-1 to TRBJ1-5; the match to TRBD1 covers 11 bases. This CDR3 has 13 amino acids. Germline CDR1 and CDR2: SQVTM and ANQGSEA. The trim removed 6 bases at V and 8 bases at J, leaving 6 bases unmatched. In DNA, the CDR3 is TGCAGCGTAGGACAGGGGGCCGGGGAGCCCCAGCATTTT. Residues: CSVGQGAGEPQHF.

This clonotype was seen many times. V is TRBV4-2 and J is TRBJ2-2; TRBD1 agrees at 8 bases. V lost 0 bases, J lost 13 bases, and 1 base stayed unmatched. The CDR3 is 12 residues long. Germline CDR1 reads LGHNA; CDR2 reads YNFKEQ. This chain's CDR3 is CASSQDDRGLFF. In nucleotides, the CDR3 is TGTGCCAGCAGCCAAGATGACAGGGGGCTGTTTTTT.

This clonotype has a count of ten or more. The chain carries TRBV12-3 or TRBV12-4 and TRBJ2-5; D is undetermined. The CDR3 contains 14 residues. Trimming removed 3 bases from V and 5 bases from J, with 13 bases in between. CDR3 sequence (DNA): TGTGCCAGCAGTTTTTTAATGGCTTCGGAGACCCAGTACTTC. Translation: CASSFLMASETQYF.

This clonotype has just a few counts. V is TRBV9 and J is TRBJ1-5; tentatively, D is TRBD1 (6 bases). The V end lost 7 bases, the J end lost 0 bases, and 11 bases lay between the germline ends. The CDR3 is 14 amino acids. CDR1 is SGDLS, CDR2 YYNGEE, per germline. The CDR3 sequence: CASGGGISNQPQHF. As DNA, the CDR3 is TGTGCCAGCGGCGGGGGCATTAGCAATCAGCCCCAGCATTTT.

This clonotype was recorded at least ten times. The chain is built from TRBV7-2 and TRBJ2-3; D call uncertain. CDR1 is SGHTA and CDR2 is FQGNSA in the germline V gene. The CDR3 length is 12 residues. Trimming pared 3 bases from V and 2 bases from J, leaving 3 bases between. CDR3 protein: CASSFYTDTQYF. DNA for the CDR3: TGTGCCAGCAGCTTTTACACAGATACGCAGTATTTT.

This clonotype was seen a few times. The chain uses TRBV19 and TRBJ2-5; 7 nucleotides line up with TRBD1. Germline values: CDR1 LNHDA, CDR2 SQIVND (reference sequence). Losses at the gene ends were 9 bases for V and 5 bases for J; bases not matched to a gene: 9. This CDR3 is built from 13 residues. CDR3 nucleotides: TGTGCCAGCTTTACAGGGGTTGACGAGACCCAGTACTTC. It specifies CASFTGVDETQYF. Full variable domain (missing parts from reference TRBV19 and TRBJ2-5): DGGITQSPKYLFRKEGQNVTLSCEQNLNHDAMYWYRQDPGQGLRLIYYSQIVNDFQKGDIAEGYSVSREKKESFPLTVTSAQKNPTAFYLCASFTGVDETQYFGPGTRLLVL.

There are many counts of this clonotype. The V call is TRBV5-1, the J call TRBJ2-5; D gene ambiguous. CDR3 length: 14 residues. With 0 bases removed from V and 3 bases from J, the gap between germline ends came to 9 bases. CDR1 SGHRS and CDR2 YFSETQ come from the germline V gene. CDR3: CASSLGPPKETQYF. The CDR3 DNA follows: TGCGCCAGCAGCTTGGGACCCCCCAAAGAGACCCAGTACTTC.

This clonotype appeared many times. The gene calls are TRBV5-1 and TRBJ2-5, with D uncertain. V was cut by 2 bases and J by 1 base, with 15 bases left in between. The CDR3 loop spans 16 amino acids. Germline V gene sequence: CDR1 SGHRS, CDR2 YFSETQ. DNA for the CDR3: TGCGCCAGCAGCTTAACCCACCCCAACCGCCAAGAGACCCAGTACTTC. It yields the protein CASSLTHPNRQETQYF.

This clonotype was observed many times. The chain employs TRBV4-3 and TRBJ2-3; D is perhaps TRBD2 (6 bases). V shed 1 base and J shed 0 bases, with 11 bases lying between them. The germline V gene encodes CDR1 LGHNA and CDR2 YSLEER. This CDR3 comprises 16 residues. The CDR3 DNA sequence: TGCGCCAGCAGCCAAGCTGGAGGGGCGAGCACAGATACGCAGTATTTT. Translated: CASSQAGGASTDTQYF.

The chain combines TRBV5-1 with TRBJ2-3, with 8 bases aligning to TRBD2. Losses at the gene ends were 6 bases for V and 4 bases for J; bases not matched to a gene: 10. Looked up from germline, CDR1 is SGHRS and CDR2 is YFSETQ. The CDR3 extends over 15 amino acids. The CDR3 DNA is TGCGCCAGCACCTTTCTTCGCGGGGGGCCAGATACGCAGTATTTT. This sequence encodes CASTFLRGGPDTQYF.

This clonotype was detected ten times or more. The chain uses TRBV12-3 or TRBV12-4 and TRBJ1-6, with unresolved D. The CDR3 has 15 amino acids. Trimming took 5 bases from V and 9 from J, leaving 17 bases between them. This CDR3 is CASSPRPGLGSPLHF. CDR3 nucleotides: TGTGCCAGCAGTCCAAGGCCCGGCCTGGGTTCACCCCTCCACTTT.

There are a few counts of this clonotype. The chain uses TRBV11-1 and TRBJ2-7; 8 bases align to TRBD2. V shed 4 bases, J shed 2 bases, and the junction held 4 bases outside the gene matches. There are 14 residues in the CDR3. CDR1 is SGHAT and CDR2 is FQDESV in the germline V gene (reference sequence). CDR3 bases: TGTGCCAGCAGCTCGGGAGGGATTGCCTACGAGCAGTACTTC. The encoded protein is CASSSGGIAYEQYF.

This clonotype showed up many times. The rearrangement uses TRBV21-1 and TRBJ1-4; the listed D gene, TRBD1, was not tested against the DNA. TRBV21-1 is deemed a pseudogene. The CDR3 totals 16 residues. CDR3 residues: CASSNYEGISNEKLFF. The CDR3 nucleotides are TGTGCCAGCAGCAATTACGAGGGGATATCTAATGAAAAACTGTTTTTT.

This clonotype was counted many times. This chain connects TRBV4-3 to TRBJ1-1; D call uncertain. The CDR3 length is 17 residues. Germline V gene data show CDR1 as LGHNA and CDR2 as YSLEER. V dropped 1 base and J dropped 5 bases, with 20 bases sitting between them. CDR3 amino acids: CASSQGYMGGSATEAFF. CDR3 DNA: TGCGCCAGCAGCCAAGGATATATGGGAGGCTCGGCAACTGAAGCTTTCTTT.

This clonotype occurred many times. The chain uses TRBV27 and TRBJ2-1; 9 nucleotides match TRBD2. The CDR3 runs 17 residues. With 2 bases clipped from V and 4 bases from J, the junction kept 9 bases outside the gene matches. Germline V gives CDR1 MNHEY, CDR2 SMNVEV (reference sequence). Written as DNA, the CDR3 is TGTGCCAGCAGTTTACATCCAGCGGGGGGCCTTTACAATGAGCAGTTCTTC. The encoded protein is CASSLHPAGGLYNEQFF.

Ten or more counts support this clonotype. The genes are TRBV7-2 and TRBJ2-2; D unclear. V was pared by 5 bases and J by 4 bases, with 17 bases between. Germline V CDR1 and CDR2: SGHTA, FQGNSA. The CDR3 has 16 residues. CDR3 coding DNA: TGTGCCAGCAGCGACGGCCTACCCCTAGGCACCGGGGAGCTGTTTTTT. Amino acids: CASSDGLPLGTGELFF.

In its sample, this clonotype was seen once. A much larger clone differs from this one at a single base, so this may be a read error. The chain employs TRBV12-3 or TRBV12-4 and TRBJ1-2; no definite D call. The germline V and J ends were trimmed by 5 bases and 8 bases, with 12 bases remaining between them. The CDR3 is 12 residues long. The CDR3 region is CASSTTKKGYTF. The CDR3 bases are TGTGCCAGCAGTACGACTAAGAAAGGCTACACCTTC.

This clonotype appeared many times. Here the CDR3 reads CASSAFKGGGLETQYF. The CDR3 coding sequence is TGTGCCAGCAGCGCCTTCAAGGGGGGGGGTTTGGAGACCCAGTACTTC. The rearrangement joins TRBV9 to TRBJ2-5; a weak D match, TRBD2 (7 bases). The germline gives CDR1 SGDLS, CDR2 YYNGEE. The CDR3 loop spans 16 amino acids. V shed 3 bases and J shed 5 bases, with 20 bases lying between them.

This clonotype was counted ten times or more. The rearrangement joins TRBV5-1 to TRBJ2-3, with D possibly TRBD2 on 6 matching bases. V dropped 4 bases and J dropped 5 bases, with 17 bases sitting between them. The germline V gene encodes CDR1 SGHRS and CDR2 YFSETQ. CDR3 size: 15 residues. This CDR3 reads CASSSTGESGDTQYF. CDR3 in DNA: TGCGCCAGCAGCAGTACGGGGGAGTCAGGAGATACGCAGTATTTT.

The CDR3 region is CASSYPSSGYEQFF. CDR3 DNA sequence: TGTGCCAGCAGTTACCCATCCTCCGGCTATGAGCAGTTCTTC. The gene calls are TRBV6-2 or TRBV6-3 and TRBJ2-1; D gene ambiguous. CDR3 length: 14 residues. Germline-derived CDR1 and CDR2 are MNHEY and SVGEGT. V was cut by 2 bases and J by 8 bases, with 13 bases left in between.

V gene TRBV6-1 combines with J gene TRBJ2-5, with D perhaps TRBD1 (6 bases). Between the trimmed V and J ends, which lost 11 bases and 3 bases, there was a span of 16 bases. The CDR3 has 13 residues. Germline V CDR1 and CDR2: MNHNS, SASEGT. The CDR3 loop reads CAVTRGDKETQYF. Here the CDR3 DNA reads TGTGCCGTCACCCGAGGGGACAAAGAGACCCAGTACTTC.

Ten or more counts support this clonotype. The chain employs TRBV5-8 and TRBJ2-3; weak D call: TRBD2 (5 bases). V lost 1 base and J 7 bases, leaving 13 bases between the germline ends. The germline CDR1 and CDR2 sequences are SGHTS and YDEGEE. CDR3 length equals 14 residues. The CDR3 here is CASSLSSGGYTQYF. The CDR3 nucleotides are TGTGCCAGCAGCTTGTCCAGCGGCGGGTATACGCAGTATTTT.

This clonotype was counted ten times or more. V usage is TRBV12-3 or TRBV12-4 and J usage is TRBJ2-3; D is unclear. CDR3 length equals 16 residues. V was trimmed by 3 bases and J by 6 bases, leaving 19 bases between them. CDR3 DNA sequence: TGTGCCAGCAGTTTGACGGGCCGTGGATTCTTGGATACGCAGTATTTT. Residues: CASSLTGRGFLDTQYF.

Concerning this clonotype itself: With a much larger clone just one base away, this may be a read error. This rearrangement joins TRBV6-1 to TRBJ2-1, with 8 bases aligning to TRBD1. Germline CDR1 and CDR2: MNHNS and SASEGT. This CDR3 has 16 amino acids. CDR3 in DNA: TGTGCCAGCAGTCCTTGGACAGGGAGGTCCTACAATAAGCAGTTCTTC. Protein product: CASSPWTGRSYNKQFF.

This clonotype was picked up a small number of times. V usage is TRBV6-1 and J usage is TRBJ1-6, with D possibly TRBD1 on 6 matching bases. CDR1 is MNHNS, CDR2 SASEGT, per germline. The CDR3 totals 15 residues. V was shortened by 7 bases and J by 7 bases, with 17 bases between the two germline ends. The CDR3 DNA reads as TGTGCCAGCAACCATCGAGGGGGGAGGAATTCACCCCTCCACTTT. It specifies CASNHRGGRNSPLHF.

In its sample, this clonotype was seen many times. J is TRBJ2-5 and V is TRBV6-5; a weak D match, TRBD2 (6 bases). The CDR3 contains 14 residues. Germline CDR1 MNHEY, CDR2 SVGAGI. V shed 0 bases and J shed 1 base, with 6 bases lying between them. CDR3 sequence: CASSYSGGQETQYF. CDR3 nucleotide sequence: TGTGCCAGCAGTTACTCGGGGGGCCAAGAGACCCAGTACTTC.

The genes are TRBV4-2 and TRBJ1-5; 8 bases fit TRBD1. The CDR3 spans 17 residues. Trimming took 0 bases from V and 7 from J; bases not matched to a gene: 11. The germline CDR1 and CDR2 sequences are LGHNA and YNFKEQ. This CDR3 reads CASSQDLDRGLRQPQHF. The CDR3 DNA sequence: TGTGCCAGCAGCCAAGATCTAGACAGGGGTTTGAGGCAGCCCCAGCATTTT.